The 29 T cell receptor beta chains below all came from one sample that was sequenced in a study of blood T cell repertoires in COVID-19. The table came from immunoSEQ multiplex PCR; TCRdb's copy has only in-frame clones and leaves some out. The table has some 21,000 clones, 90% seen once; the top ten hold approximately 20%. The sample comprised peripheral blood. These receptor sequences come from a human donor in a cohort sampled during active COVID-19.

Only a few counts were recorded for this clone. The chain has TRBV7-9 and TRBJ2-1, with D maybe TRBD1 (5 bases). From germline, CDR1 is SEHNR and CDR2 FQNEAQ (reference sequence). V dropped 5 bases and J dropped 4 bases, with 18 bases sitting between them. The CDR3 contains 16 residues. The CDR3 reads CASSHWGKGLYNEQFF. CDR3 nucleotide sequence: TGTGCCAGCAGCCATTGGGGCAAGGGCCTTTACAATGAGCAGTTCTTC.

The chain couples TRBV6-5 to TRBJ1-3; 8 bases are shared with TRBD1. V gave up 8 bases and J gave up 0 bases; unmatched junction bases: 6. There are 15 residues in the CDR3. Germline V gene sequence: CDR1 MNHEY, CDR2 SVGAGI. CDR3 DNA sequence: TGTGCCAGCGGGGTAACAGGGGGCTCTGGAAACACCATATATTTT. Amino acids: CASGVTGGSGNTIYF.

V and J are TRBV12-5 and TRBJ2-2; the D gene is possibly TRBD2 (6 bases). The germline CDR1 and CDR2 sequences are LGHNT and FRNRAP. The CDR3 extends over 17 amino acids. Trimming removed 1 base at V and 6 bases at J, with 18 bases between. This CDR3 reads CASGLAQAGWFAGELFF. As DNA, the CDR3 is TGTGCTAGTGGTTTGGCTCAGGCGGGGTGGTTTGCCGGGGAGCTGTTTTTT.

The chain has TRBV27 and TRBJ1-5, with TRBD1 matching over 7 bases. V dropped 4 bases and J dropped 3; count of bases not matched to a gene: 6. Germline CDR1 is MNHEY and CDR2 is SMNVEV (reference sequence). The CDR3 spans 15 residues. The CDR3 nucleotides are TGTGCCAGCAGTTGGAGCAGGGGGGCCAATCAGCCCCAGCATTTT. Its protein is CASSWSRGANQPQHF.

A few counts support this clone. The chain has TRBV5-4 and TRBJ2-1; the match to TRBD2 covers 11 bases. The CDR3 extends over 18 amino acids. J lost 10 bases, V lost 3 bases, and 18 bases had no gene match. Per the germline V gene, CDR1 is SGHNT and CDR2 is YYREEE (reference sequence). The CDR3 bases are TGTGCCAGCAGCTCCTCCGGATCCATAGCGGGGGGGCGAGGAGAGCAGTTCTTC. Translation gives CASSSSGSIAGGRGEQFF. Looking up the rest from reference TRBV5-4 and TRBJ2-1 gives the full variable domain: ETGVTQSPTHLIKTRGQQVTLRCSSQSGHNTVSWYQQALGQGPQFIFQYYREEENGRGNFPPRFSGLQFPNYSSELNVNALELDDSALYLCASSSSGSIAGGRGEQFFGPGTRLTVL.

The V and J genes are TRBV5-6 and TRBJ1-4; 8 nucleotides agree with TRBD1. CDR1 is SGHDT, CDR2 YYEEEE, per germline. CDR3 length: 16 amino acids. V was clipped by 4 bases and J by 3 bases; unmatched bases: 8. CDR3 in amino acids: CASSRLLTGANEKLFF. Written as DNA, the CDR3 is TGTGCCAGCAGCCGGTTACTGACAGGGGCTAATGAAAAACTGTTTTTT.

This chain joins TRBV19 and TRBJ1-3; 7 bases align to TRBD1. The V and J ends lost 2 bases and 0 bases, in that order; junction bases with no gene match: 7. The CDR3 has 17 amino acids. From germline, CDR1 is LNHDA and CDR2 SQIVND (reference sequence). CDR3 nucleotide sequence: TGTGCCAGTAGTATATCGGACAGGACCCACTCTGGAAACACCATATATTTT. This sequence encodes CASSISDRTHSGNTIYF.

Here the CDR3 reads CASRQPDRAQETQYF. CDR3 DNA: TGTGCCAGCAGACAGCCGGACAGGGCCCAAGAGACCCAGTACTTC. The chain recombines TRBV6-5 with TRBJ2-5, with 8 bases identical to TRBD1. Trimming took 6 bases from V and 1 from J; bases not matched to a gene: 7. The CDR3 spans 15 residues. CDR1 and CDR2 (germline): MNHEY, SVGAGI.

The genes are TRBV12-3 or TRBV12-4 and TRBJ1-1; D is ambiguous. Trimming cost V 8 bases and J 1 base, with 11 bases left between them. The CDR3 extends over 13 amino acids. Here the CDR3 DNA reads TGTGCCAGCCGCGGACTGGGGAACACTGAAGCTTTCTTT. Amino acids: CASRGLGNTEAFF.

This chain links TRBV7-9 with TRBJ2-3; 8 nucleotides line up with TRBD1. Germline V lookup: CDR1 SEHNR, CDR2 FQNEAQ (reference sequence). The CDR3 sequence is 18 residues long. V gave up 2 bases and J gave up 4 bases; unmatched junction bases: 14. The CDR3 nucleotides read TGTGCCAGCAGCTTACGCCCTGGACAGGGAGGTGCAGCAGATACGCAGTATTTT. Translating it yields CASSLRPGQGGAADTQYF.

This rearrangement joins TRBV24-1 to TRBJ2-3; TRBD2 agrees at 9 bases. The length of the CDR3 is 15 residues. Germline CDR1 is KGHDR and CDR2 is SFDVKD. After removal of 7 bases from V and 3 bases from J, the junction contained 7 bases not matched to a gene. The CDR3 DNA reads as TGTGCCACCAGCCCGGGCGGGGGGGGGACAGATACGCAGTATTTT. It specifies CATSPGGGGTDTQYF.

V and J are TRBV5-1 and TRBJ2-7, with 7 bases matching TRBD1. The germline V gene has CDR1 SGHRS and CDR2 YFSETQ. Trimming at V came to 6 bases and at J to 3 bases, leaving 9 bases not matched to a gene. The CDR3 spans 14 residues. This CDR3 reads CASTGTGAIYEQYF. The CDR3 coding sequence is TGCGCCAGCACCGGTACAGGGGCGATCTACGAGCAGTACTTC. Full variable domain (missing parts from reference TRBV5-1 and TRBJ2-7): KAGVTQTPRYLIKTRGQQVTLSCSPISGHRSVSWYQQTPGQGLQFLFEYFSETQRNKGNFPGRFSGRQFSNSRSEMNVSTLELGDSALYLCASTGTGAIYEQYFGPGTRLTVT.

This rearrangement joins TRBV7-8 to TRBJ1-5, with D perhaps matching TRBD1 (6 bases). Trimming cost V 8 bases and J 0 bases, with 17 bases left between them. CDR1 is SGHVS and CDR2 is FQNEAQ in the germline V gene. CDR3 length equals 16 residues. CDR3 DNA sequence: TGTGCCAGCGGTCCCTTAGGGGGTTATAGCAATCAGCCCCAGCATTTT. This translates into CASGPLGGYSNQPQHF.

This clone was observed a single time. CDR3 protein: CASSLTGQGSYGYTF. For the CDR3, the DNA is TGTGCCAGCAGCTTAACCGGACAGGGCAGCTATGGCTACACCTTC. The chain combines TRBV7-9 with TRBJ1-2, with 8 positions matching TRBD1. CDR3 length equals 15 residues. V was pared by 2 bases and J by 4 bases, with 6 bases of the junction left unmatched. CDR1 SEHNR and CDR2 FQNEAQ come from the germline V gene (reference sequence).

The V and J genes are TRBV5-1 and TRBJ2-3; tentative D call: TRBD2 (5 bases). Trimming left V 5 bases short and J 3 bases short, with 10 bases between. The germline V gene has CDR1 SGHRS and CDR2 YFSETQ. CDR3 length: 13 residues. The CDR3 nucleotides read TGCGCCAGCAGTCCAGAGGGAACAGATACGCAGTATTTT. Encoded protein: CASSPEGTDTQYF.

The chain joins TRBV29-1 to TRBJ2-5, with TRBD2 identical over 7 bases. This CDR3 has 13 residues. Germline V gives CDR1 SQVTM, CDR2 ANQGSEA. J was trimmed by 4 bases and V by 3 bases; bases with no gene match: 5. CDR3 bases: TGCAGCGTTGATCTGGCGGGGGTAGAGACCCAGTACTTC. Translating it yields CSVDLAGVETQYF.

CDR3 nucleotide sequence: TGTGCCTGGAGTGGCCTCCGGGGAGGGGGAATTAGCGGCTACACCTTC. The encoded protein is CAWSGLRGGGISGYTF. The genes are TRBV30 and TRBJ1-2; D perhaps matches TRBD1 (6 bases). The germline V gene encodes CDR1 GTSNPN and CDR2 SVGIG (reference sequence). V lost 1 base, J lost 8 bases, and 23 bases lay in between. The CDR3 covers 16 residues.

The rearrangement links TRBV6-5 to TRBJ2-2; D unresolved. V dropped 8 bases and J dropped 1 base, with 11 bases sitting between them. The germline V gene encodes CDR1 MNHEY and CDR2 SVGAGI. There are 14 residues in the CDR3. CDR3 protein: CASLYTRNTGELFF. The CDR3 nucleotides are TGTGCCAGCCTTTACACCCGGAACACCGGGGAGCTGTTTTTT.

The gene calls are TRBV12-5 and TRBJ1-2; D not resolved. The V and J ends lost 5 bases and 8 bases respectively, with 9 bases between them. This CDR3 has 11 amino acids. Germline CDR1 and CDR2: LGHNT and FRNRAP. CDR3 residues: CASGTIYGYTF. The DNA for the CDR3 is TGTGCTAGTGGTACCATCTACGGCTACACCTTC.

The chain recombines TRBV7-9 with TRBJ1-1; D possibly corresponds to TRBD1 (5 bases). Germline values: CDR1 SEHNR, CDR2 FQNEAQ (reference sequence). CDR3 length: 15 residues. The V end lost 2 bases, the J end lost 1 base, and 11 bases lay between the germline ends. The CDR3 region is CASSLLAGENTEAFF. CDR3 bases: TGTGCCAGCAGCTTACTCGCGGGGGAGAACACTGAAGCTTTCTTT.

The CDR3 nucleotides read TGTGCCAGCAGCTCAATGACGGGGGTGTCGAACACTGAAGCTTTCTTT. Protein sequence: CASSSMTGVSNTEAFF. The chain has TRBV7-8 and TRBJ1-1; possibly TRBD1 for D (5 bases). There are 16 residues in the CDR3. V was trimmed by 4 bases and J by 1 base, leaving 16 bases between them. Germline loops: CDR1 SGHVS, CDR2 FQNEAQ. Full variable domain (missing parts from reference TRBV7-8 and TRBJ1-1): GAGVSQSPRYKVAKRGQDVALRCDPISGHVSLFWYQQALGQGPEFLTYFQNEAQLDKSGLPSDRFFAERPEGSVSTLKIQRTQQEDSAVYLCASSSMTGVSNTEAFFGQGTRLTVV.

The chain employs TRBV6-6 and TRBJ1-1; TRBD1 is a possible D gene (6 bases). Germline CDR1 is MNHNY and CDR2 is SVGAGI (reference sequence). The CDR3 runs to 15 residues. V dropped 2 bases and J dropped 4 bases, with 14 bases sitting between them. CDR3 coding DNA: TGTGCCAGCAGTTACGATCAGGGGATCGGCACTGAAGCTTTCTTT. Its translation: CASSYDQGIGTEAFF.

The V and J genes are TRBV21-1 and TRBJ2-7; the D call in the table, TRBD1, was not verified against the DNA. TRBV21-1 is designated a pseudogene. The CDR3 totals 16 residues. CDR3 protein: CASSKERTGDAYEQYF. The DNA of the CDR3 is TGTGCCAGCAGCAAAGAAAGGACAGGGGATGCCTACGAGCAGTACTTC.

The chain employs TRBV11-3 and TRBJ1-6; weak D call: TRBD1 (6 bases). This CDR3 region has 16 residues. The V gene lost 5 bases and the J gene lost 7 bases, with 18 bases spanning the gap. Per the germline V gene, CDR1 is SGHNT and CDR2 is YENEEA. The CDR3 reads CASSRTNRARNSPLHF. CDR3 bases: TGTGCCAGCAGCCGCACCAACAGGGCTCGAAATTCACCCCTCCACTTT.

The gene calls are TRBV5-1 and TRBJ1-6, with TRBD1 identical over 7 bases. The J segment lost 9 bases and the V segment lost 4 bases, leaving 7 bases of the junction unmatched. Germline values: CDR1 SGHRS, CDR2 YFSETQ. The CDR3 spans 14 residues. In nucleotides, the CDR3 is TGCGCCAGCAGCCTAGACAGGGCTGGTTCACCCCTCCACTTT. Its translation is CASSLDRAGSPLHF.

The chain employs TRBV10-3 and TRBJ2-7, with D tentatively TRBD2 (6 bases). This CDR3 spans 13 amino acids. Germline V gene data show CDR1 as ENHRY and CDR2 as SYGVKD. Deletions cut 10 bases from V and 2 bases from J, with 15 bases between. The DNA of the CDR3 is TGTGCCACCAACGGGGGAGCCCCCTACGAGCAGTACTTC. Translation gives CATNGGAPYEQYF.

CDR3 nucleotides: TGTGCCAGCAGCTCCCGGACTAGCGGGTACGAGCAGTACTTC. It is translated as CASSSRTSGYEQYF. The rearrangement uses TRBV7-2 and TRBJ2-7, with 11 bases matching TRBD2. The germline gives CDR1 SGHTA, CDR2 FQGNSA. Unmatched junction bases numbered 3, after V lost 4 bases and J lost 4 bases. The CDR3 covers 14 residues.

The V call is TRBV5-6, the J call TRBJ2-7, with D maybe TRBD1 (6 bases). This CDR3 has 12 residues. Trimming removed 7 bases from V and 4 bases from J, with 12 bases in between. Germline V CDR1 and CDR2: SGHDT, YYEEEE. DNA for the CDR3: TGTGCCAGCCAGGACAGTTCGTACGAGCAGTACTTC. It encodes CASQDSSYEQYF.

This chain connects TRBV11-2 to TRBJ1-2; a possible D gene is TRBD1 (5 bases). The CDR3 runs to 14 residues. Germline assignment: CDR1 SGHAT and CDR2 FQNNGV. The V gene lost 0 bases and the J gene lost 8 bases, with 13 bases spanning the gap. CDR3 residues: CASSLDRAGDGYTF. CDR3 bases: TGTGCCAGCAGCTTAGACAGGGCGGGAGACGGCTACACCTTC.